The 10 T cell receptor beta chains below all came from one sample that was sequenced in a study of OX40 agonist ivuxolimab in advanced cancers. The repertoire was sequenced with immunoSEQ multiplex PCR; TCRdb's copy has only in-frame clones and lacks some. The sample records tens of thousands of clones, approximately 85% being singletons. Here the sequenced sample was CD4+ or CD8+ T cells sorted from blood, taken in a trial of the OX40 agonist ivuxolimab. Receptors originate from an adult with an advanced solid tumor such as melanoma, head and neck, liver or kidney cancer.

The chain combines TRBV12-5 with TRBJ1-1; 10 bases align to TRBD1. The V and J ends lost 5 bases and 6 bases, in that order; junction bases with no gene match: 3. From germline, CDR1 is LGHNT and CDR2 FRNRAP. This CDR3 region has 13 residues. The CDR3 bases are TGTGCTAGTGGTCCGGGACAGGGGTCTGAAGCTTTCTTT. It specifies CASGPGQGSEAFF.

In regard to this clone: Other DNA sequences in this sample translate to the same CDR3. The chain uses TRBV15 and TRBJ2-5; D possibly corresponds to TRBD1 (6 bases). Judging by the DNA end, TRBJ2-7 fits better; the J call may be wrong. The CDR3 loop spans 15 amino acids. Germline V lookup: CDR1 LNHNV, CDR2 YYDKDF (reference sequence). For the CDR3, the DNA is TGTGCCACCAGCAGAGGCCGGGACACTTCCTACGAGCAGTACTTC. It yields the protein CATSRGRDTSYEQYF.

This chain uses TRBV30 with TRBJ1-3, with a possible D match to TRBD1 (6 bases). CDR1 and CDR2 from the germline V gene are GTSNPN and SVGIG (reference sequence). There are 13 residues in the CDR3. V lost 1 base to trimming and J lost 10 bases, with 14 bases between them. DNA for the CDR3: TGTGCCTGGAGTGAGGACAGCCAGAGGACCATATATTTT. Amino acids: CAWSEDSQRTIYF.

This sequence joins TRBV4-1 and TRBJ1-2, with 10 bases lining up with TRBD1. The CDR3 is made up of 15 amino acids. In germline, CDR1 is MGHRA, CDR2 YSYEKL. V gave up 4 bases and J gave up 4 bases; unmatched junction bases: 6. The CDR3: CASSPRDRGFYGYTF. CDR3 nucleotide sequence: TGCGCCAGCAGCCCCCGGGACAGGGGTTTCTATGGCTACACCTTC.

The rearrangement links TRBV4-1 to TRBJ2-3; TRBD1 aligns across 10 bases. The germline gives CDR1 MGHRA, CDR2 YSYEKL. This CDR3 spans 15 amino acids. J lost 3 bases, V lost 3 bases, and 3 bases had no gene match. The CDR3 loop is CASSQPGQGTDTQYF. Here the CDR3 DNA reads TGCGCCAGCAGCCAGCCGGGACAGGGGACAGATACGCAGTATTTT.

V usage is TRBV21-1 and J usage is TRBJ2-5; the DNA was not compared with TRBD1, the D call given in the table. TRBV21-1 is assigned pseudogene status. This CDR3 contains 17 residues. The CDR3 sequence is CASSKERPRGIQETQYF. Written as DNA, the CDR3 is TGTGCCAGCAGCAAAGAAAGGCCCAGGGGGATCCAAGAGACCCAGTACTTC.

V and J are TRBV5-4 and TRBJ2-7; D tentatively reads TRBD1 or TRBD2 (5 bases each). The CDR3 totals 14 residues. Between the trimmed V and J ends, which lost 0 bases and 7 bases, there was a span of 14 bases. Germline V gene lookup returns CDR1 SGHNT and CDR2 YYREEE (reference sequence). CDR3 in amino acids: CASSLEWQGEEQYF. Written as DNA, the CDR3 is TGTGCCAGCAGCTTGGAATGGCAGGGAGAGGAGCAGTACTTC. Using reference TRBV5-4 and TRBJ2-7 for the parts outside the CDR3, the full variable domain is ETGVTQSPTHLIKTRGQQVTLRCSSQSGHNTVSWYQQALGQGPQFIFQYYREEENGRGNFPPRFSGLQFPNYSSELNVNALELDDSALYLCASSLEWQGEEQYFGPGTRLTVT.

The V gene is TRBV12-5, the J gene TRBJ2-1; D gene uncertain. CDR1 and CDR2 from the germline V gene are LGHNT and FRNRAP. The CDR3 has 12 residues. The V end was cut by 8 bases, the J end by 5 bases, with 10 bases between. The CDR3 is CASNGNNNEQFF. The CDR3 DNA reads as TGTGCTAGTAACGGTAATAACAATGAGCAGTTCTTC.

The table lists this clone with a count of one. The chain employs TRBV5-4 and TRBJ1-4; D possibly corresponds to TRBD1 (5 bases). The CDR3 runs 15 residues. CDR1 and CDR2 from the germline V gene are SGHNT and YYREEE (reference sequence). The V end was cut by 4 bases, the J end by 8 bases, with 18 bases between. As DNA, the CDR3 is TGTGCCAGCAGCCAAGATGGGACTGGTGGGGAAAAACTGTTTTTT. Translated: CASSQDGTGGEKLFF.

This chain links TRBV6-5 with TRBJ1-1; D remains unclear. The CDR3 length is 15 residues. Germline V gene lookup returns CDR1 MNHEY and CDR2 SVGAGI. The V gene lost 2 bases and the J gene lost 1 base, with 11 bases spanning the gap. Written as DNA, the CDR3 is TGTGCCAGCAGTTACGGCGGCAGAAAGAACACTGAAGCTTTCTTT. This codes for CASSYGGRKNTEAFF.